The 27 T cell receptor beta chains reported below all come from one sample, sequenced in a study of blood T cell repertoires in COVID-19. The data were produced by immunoSEQ multiplex PCR, yet TCRdb's version contains in-frame clones alone and is incomplete. The data hold 60,000 to 90,000 clones, with 70% to 85% observed a single time. Specimen: peripheral blood. The source is a woman between 50 and 59 years old with acute or convalescent COVID-19.

The chain employs TRBV12-3 or TRBV12-4 and TRBJ1-5; D call uncertain. The CDR3 consists of 13 residues. V lost 3 bases, J lost 5 bases, and 8 bases lay in between. CDR3 region: CASSFRVYQPQHF. CDR3 DNA sequence: TGTGCCAGCAGTTTTCGCGTTTATCAGCCCCAGCATTTT.

This clone was counted a single time. The rearrangement joins TRBV5-4 to TRBJ2-7; 10 bases match TRBD1. Germline CDR1 is SGHNT and CDR2 is YYREEE (reference sequence). This CDR3 comprises 16 residues. After removal of 1 base from V and 4 bases from J, the junction contained 8 bases not matched to a gene. The CDR3 loop reads CASSLSPGQGGYEQYF. In DNA, the CDR3 is TGTGCCAGCAGCTTGAGTCCCGGACAGGGGGGATACGAGCAGTACTTC.

In its sample, this clone was seen a few times. The chain employs TRBV21-1 and TRBJ2-2; the D segment call TRBD1 is taken from the table without a DNA check. TRBV21-1 is classified as a pseudogene. This CDR3 has 13 residues. The CDR3 loop reads CASRGRLTGELFF. As DNA, the CDR3 is TGTGCCAGCAGGGGGCGTCTCACCGGGGAGCTGTTTTTT.

The genes are TRBV5-1 and TRBJ1-1; D is ambiguous. Trimming took off 0 bases at V and 4 bases at J, with 10 bases between the two ends. Germline V lookup: CDR1 SGHRS, CDR2 YFSETQ. There are 14 residues in the CDR3. This CDR3 reads CASSLGGRGTEAFF. In DNA form, the CDR3 reads TGCGCCAGCAGCTTGGGCGGCCGTGGCACTGAAGCTTTCTTT.

The chain recombines TRBV15 with TRBJ2-1; possible D gene TRBD1, 6 bases. Looked up from germline, CDR1 is LNHNV and CDR2 is YYDKDF (reference sequence). The CDR3 loop spans 15 amino acids. Trimming removed 0 bases at V and 4 bases at J, with 10 bases between. Here the CDR3 DNA reads TGTGCCACCAGCAGAGAACAGGGTGGGTACAATGAGCAGTTCTTC. It specifies CATSREQGGYNEQFF.

The chain links TRBV28 to TRBJ2-3; D perhaps matches TRBD1 (6 bases). The V gene's germline CDR1 is MDHEN and CDR2 SYDVKM. With 4 bases removed from V and 0 bases from J, the gap between germline ends came to 17 bases. The CDR3 extends over 17 amino acids. The CDR3 spells CASSSPGTSPSTDTQYF. The CDR3 coding sequence is TGTGCCAGCAGTTCCCCCGGGACAAGTCCTAGCACAGATACGCAGTATTTT.

This sequence joins TRBV2 and TRBJ1-5, with TRBD1 as a possible D gene (6 bases). CDR3 size: 15 residues. V shed 8 bases and J shed 2 bases, with 16 bases lying between them. Looked up from germline, CDR1 is SNHLY and CDR2 is FYNNEI. The CDR3 DNA is TGTGCCAGCGATCTACAACAGGGAGGCAATCAGCCCCAGCATTTT. It yields the protein CASDLQQGGNQPQHF.

A note on this clone: The identical CDR3 is also encoded by other nucleotide sequences in the sample. The chain is built from TRBV28 and TRBJ1-4; possibly TRBD1 for D (5 bases). CDR3 length: 15 residues. The germline V gene encodes CDR1 MDHEN and CDR2 SYDVKM. V was shortened by 1 base and J by 3 bases, with 9 bases between the two germline ends. CDR3 protein: CASSLSPGANEKLFF. CDR3 bases: TGTGCCAGCAGTTTATCGCCGGGGGCTAATGAAAAACTGTTTTTT.

The V gene is TRBV15, the J gene TRBJ1-5; no clear D. Trimming removed 0 bases at V and 5 bases at J, with 8 bases between. Germline values: CDR1 LNHNV, CDR2 YYDKDF (reference sequence). CDR3 size: 14 residues. This chain's CDR3 is CATSREAEYQPQHF. DNA for the CDR3: TGTGCCACCAGCAGAGAAGCGGAATATCAGCCCCAGCATTTT.

V and J are TRBV7-2 and TRBJ2-3; TRBD2 aligns across 9 bases. This CDR3 contains 15 residues. The V gene's germline CDR1 is SGHTA and CDR2 FQGNSA. V lost 7 bases to trimming and J lost 3 bases; unmatched junction nucleotides: 8. The CDR3 sequence: CASKMAGGGTDTQYF. The CDR3 DNA is TGTGCCAGCAAGATGGCGGGGGGGGGAACAGATACGCAGTATTTT.

The chain has TRBV5-1 and TRBJ1-1; D is undetermined. The CDR3 is 12 amino acids. Trimming removed 0 bases at V and 5 bases at J, with 5 bases between. Germline V gene lookup returns CDR1 SGHRS and CDR2 YFSETQ. The CDR3 DNA is TGCGCCAGCAGCTTGGGCAGGACTGAAGCTTTCTTT. This gives the protein CASSLGRTEAFF.

The chain combines TRBV2 with TRBJ1-4, with D perhaps matching TRBD1 (5 bases). The CDR3 loop spans 13 amino acids. The germline V and J ends were trimmed by 9 bases and 7 bases, with 15 bases remaining between them. Germline V lookup: CDR1 SNHLY, CDR2 FYNNEI. Written as DNA, the CDR3 is TGTGCCAGGGGGGGTGACAACAGTGAAAAACTGTTTTTT. This translates into CARGGDNSEKLFF.

The V gene is TRBV30, the J gene TRBJ2-2, with 10 bases lining up with TRBD2. The CDR3 sequence is 16 residues long. J lost 4 bases, V lost 3 bases, and 8 bases had no gene match. The germline V gene has CDR1 GTSNPN and CDR2 SVGIG (reference sequence). This CDR3 reads CAWSPPAGGFTGELFF. For the CDR3, the DNA is TGTGCCTGGAGCCCCCCAGCGGGGGGGTTCACCGGGGAGCTGTTTTTT.

In the case of this clone: A read error may account for a junction end that differs from germline. The chain uses TRBV7-7 and TRBJ2-5; 12 nucleotides agree with TRBD2. The CDR3 consists of 15 residues. Looked up from germline, CDR1 is SSHAT and CDR2 is FNYEAQ (reference sequence). CDR3 in DNA: TGTGCTAGCAGCCCTTGGACTAGCGGGGCGGAGGCCCAGTACTTC. Amino acid sequence: CASSPWTSGAEAQYF.

The chain couples TRBV7-2 to TRBJ2-2; D possibly corresponds to TRBD2 (5 bases). The CDR3 has 17 residues. The germline V and J ends were trimmed by 6 bases and 1 base, with 18 bases remaining between them. Germline-derived CDR1 and CDR2 are SGHTA and FQGNSA. CDR3 in amino acids: CASRTGLAGRNTGELFF. The CDR3 bases are TGTGCCAGCAGGACGGGCCTAGCCGGGCGGAACACCGGGGAGCTGTTTTTT. Complete variable domain (other parts from reference TRBV7-2 and TRBJ2-2): GAGVSQSPSNKVTEKGKDVELRCDPISGHTALYWYRQSLGQGLEFLIYFQGNSAPDKSGLPSDRFSAERTGGSVSTLTIQRTQQEDSAVYLCASRTGLAGRNTGELFFGEGSRLTVL.

The V call is TRBV4-3, the J call TRBJ2-4; 7 nucleotides match TRBD1. This CDR3 spans 15 amino acids. The J segment lost 6 bases and the V segment lost 0 bases, leaving 5 bases of the junction unmatched. CDR1 and CDR2 from the germline V gene are LGHNA and YSLEER. CDR3 DNA: TGCGCCAGCAGCCAAGATGGGGACAGACTAAACATTCAGTACTTC. The encoded protein is CASSQDGDRLNIQYF.

The chain recombines TRBV7-2 with TRBJ1-5; no clear D. Trimming took 4 bases from V and 6 from J, leaving 13 bases between them. The CDR3 covers 14 residues. From germline, CDR1 is SGHTA and CDR2 FQGNSA. The CDR3 DNA follows: TGTGCCAGCAGCTCCCGACGTGGAGTTCAGCCCCAGCATTTT. It is translated as CASSSRRGVQPQHF.

This rearrangement joins TRBV28 to TRBJ1-5; D is possibly TRBD1 (5 bases). The CDR3 loop spans 14 amino acids. Germline V gene lookup returns CDR1 MDHEN and CDR2 SYDVKM. Trimming left V 6 bases short and J 11 bases short, with 20 bases between. CDR3 bases: TGTGCCAGCAGCGTTGACCAGGGCTTTAGTGCCCAGCATTTT. This codes for CASSVDQGFSAQHF.

The chain combines TRBV27 with TRBJ2-3, with no clear D. The CDR3 runs to 11 residues. V was shortened by 4 bases and J by 9 bases, with 8 bases between the two germline ends. Germline lookup yields CDR1 MNHEY and CDR2 SMNVEV (reference sequence). In DNA form, the CDR3 reads TGTGCCAGCAGTTCAGACGGGACGCAGTATTTT. Translation gives CASSSDGTQYF.

V is TRBV5-1 and J is TRBJ2-7; TRBD1 might be the D (6 bases). V lost 2 bases to trimming and J lost 3 bases, with 12 bases between them. Germline V CDR1 and CDR2: SGHRS, YFSETQ. The CDR3 sequence is 14 residues long. This CDR3 is CASSFQTGLYEQYF. Here the CDR3 DNA reads TGCGCCAGCAGCTTTCAGACAGGCCTCTACGAGCAGTACTTC.

This clone was detected a few times. This chain joins TRBV6-6 and TRBJ1-2; tentative D call: TRBD1 (5 bases). The CDR3 spans 13 residues. Trimming removed 7 bases at V and 8 bases at J, with 17 bases between. Germline CDR1 MNHNY, CDR2 SVGAGI (reference sequence). The CDR3 loop reads CASKTVSRDGYTF. The CDR3 bases are TGTGCCAGCAAGACCGTCTCGCGGGACGGCTACACCTTC.

This chain uses TRBV6-6 with TRBJ1-1, with D maybe TRBD1 (5 bases). This CDR3 is built from 12 residues. The V end was cut by 5 bases, the J end by 5 bases, with 9 bases between. CDR1 is MNHNY, CDR2 SVGAGI, per germline (reference sequence). CDR3 nucleotide sequence: TGTGCCAGCAGTGCCCGGGGGACTGAAGCTTTCTTT. This sequence encodes CASSARGTEAFF.

The genes are TRBV2 and TRBJ2-1; the D is unclear. V was trimmed by 4 bases and J by 4 bases, leaving 5 bases between them. The germline V gene encodes CDR1 SNHLY and CDR2 FYNNEI. This CDR3 has 12 amino acids. CDR3 in amino acids: CASSGSYNEQFF. CDR3 in DNA: TGTGCCAGCAGTGGTTCATACAATGAGCAGTTCTTC. The variable domain in full, with the rest retrieved from reference TRBV2 and TRBJ2-1, is EPEVTQTPSHQVTQMGQEVILRCVPISNHLYFYWYRQILGQKVEFLVSFYNNEISEKSEIFDDQFSVERPDGSNFTLKIRSTKLEDSAMYFCASSGSYNEQFFGPGTRLTVL.

J is TRBJ1-1 and V is TRBV6-2 or TRBV6-3, with D uncertain. Per the germline V gene, CDR1 is MNHEY and CDR2 is SVGEGT. Deletions cut 5 bases from V and 1 base from J, with 8 bases between. This CDR3 contains 13 residues. This chain's CDR3 is CASSGERNTEAFF. The CDR3 nucleotides are TGTGCCAGCAGTGGAGAGCGGAACACTGAAGCTTTCTTT.

This chain links TRBV29-1 with TRBJ1-1, with D unresolved. Between the trimmed V and J ends, which lost 4 bases and 11 bases, there was a span of 14 bases. CDR3 length: 11 residues. Germline V gene sequence: CDR1 SQVTM, CDR2 ANQGSEA. The CDR3 DNA follows: TGCAGCGTTGGGGAGGGTCCGTGGGCTTTCTTT. This encodes CSVGEGPWAFF. Full variable domain (remainder filled in from reference TRBV29-1 and TRBJ1-1): SAVISQKPSRDICQRGTSLTIQCQVDSQVTMMFWYRQQPGQSLTLIATANQGSEATYESGFVIDKFPISRPNLTFSTLTVSNMSPEDSSIYLCSVGEGPWAFFGQGTRLTVV.

The chain uses TRBV27 and TRBJ2-1; D is undetermined. The CDR3 spans 16 residues. Germline loops: CDR1 MNHEY, CDR2 SMNVEV (reference sequence). Trimming took off 4 bases at V and 4 bases at J, with 17 bases between the two ends. This CDR3 is CASSSPSTSRYNEQFF. CDR3 bases: TGTGCCAGCAGTTCCCCCTCCACATCCCGTTACAATGAGCAGTTCTTC.

This chain uses TRBV7-6 with TRBJ2-3, with TRBD2 matching over 9 bases. J gave up 0 bases and V 1 base, and 2 bases lay outside the gene matches. CDR1 is SGHVS and CDR2 is FNYEAQ in the germline V gene. This CDR3 is 16 amino acids long. The CDR3 spells CASSLGSGGSTDTQYF. Written as DNA, the CDR3 is TGTGCCAGCAGCTTAGGGAGCGGGGGGAGCACAGATACGCAGTATTTT.